Listed here are 18 T cell receptor beta chains from one sample, sequenced in a study of T cells after yellow fever vaccination. MiXCR, applied by TCRdb to the 5' RACE reads, yields one record per CDR3 protein. The table has hundreds of thousands of distinct CDR3 sequences, 15% to 20% seen once. The material was PBMCs, obtained 15 days after the yellow fever booster vaccination. The receptors originated from a man under 40 who received the YFV17D yellow fever vaccine.

This clonotype was counted once. The CDR3 DNA follows: TGTGCCAGCAGTTTTAACAGCGAGCAGTACTTC. It translates to CASSFNSEQYF. This rearrangement joins TRBV12-3 or TRBV12-4 to TRBJ2-7; no reliable D call. V was trimmed by 3 bases and J by 6 bases, leaving 6 bases between them. The CDR3 spans 11 residues.

The rearrangement joins TRBV7-2 to TRBJ2-7; 7 nucleotides line up with TRBD1. V shed 5 bases and J 6 bases; nucleotides not matched to a gene: 4. Germline CDR1 is SGHTA and CDR2 is FQGNSA. This CDR3 comprises 12 residues. The CDR3 protein is CASSRTGPEQYF. CDR3 in DNA: TGTGCCAGCAGCCGGACAGGACCCGAGCAGTACTTC. Variable domain in full (rest from reference TRBV7-2 and TRBJ2-7): GAGVSQSPSNKVTEKGKDVELRCDPISGHTALYWYRQSLGQGLEFLIYFQGNSAPDKSGLPSDRFSAERTGGSVSTLTIQRTQQEDSAVYLCASSRTGPEQYFGPGTRLTVT.

CDR3 coding DNA: TGTGCCAGCAGCCAACCGGGACTAGCGGGAGGGGATTACACCGGGGAGCTGTTTTTT. Protein product: CASSQPGLAGGDYTGELFF. This sequence joins TRBV12-3 or TRBV12-4 and TRBJ2-2, with 16 bases fitting TRBD2. This CDR3 is built from 19 residues. V lost 6 bases, J lost 3 bases, and 10 bases stayed unmatched.

Only a few counts were recorded for this clonotype. The V and J genes are TRBV20-1 and TRBJ2-2; D possibly uses TRBD1 or TRBD2 (5 bases each). CDR3 length: 14 amino acids. The V end was cut by 5 bases, the J end by 3 bases, with 13 bases between. Germline V lookup: CDR1 DFQATT, CDR2 SNEGSKA (reference sequence). The CDR3 DNA sequence: TGCAGTGCTGCTGTAGGGACCTACACCGGGGAGCTGTTTTTT. It is translated as CSAAVGTYTGELFF.

The V gene is TRBV9, the J gene TRBJ2-1, with 11 bases identical to TRBD2. V shed 4 bases and J 7 bases; nucleotides not matched to a gene: 19. CDR3 size: 19 residues. Looked up from germline, CDR1 is SGDLS and CDR2 is YYNGEE. The CDR3 region has the DNA TGTGCCAGCAGCACCCCGCGATCGGCTAGCGGGAGGCAGTTGAATGAGCAGTTCTTC. Translated, it gives CASSTPRSASGRQLNEQFF.

This clonotype showed up just a few times. This chain joins TRBV20-1 and TRBJ2-7, with 7 bases aligning to TRBD2. The V and J ends lost 0 bases and 1 base, in that order; junction bases with no gene match: 9. Per the germline V gene, CDR1 is DFQATT and CDR2 is SNEGSKA (reference sequence). This CDR3 has 16 residues. The DNA for the CDR3 is TGCAGTGCTAGAGATATAAGCGGGACCCTTTCCTACGAGCAGTACTTC. It encodes CSARDISGTLSYEQYF.

The V call is TRBV20-1, the J call TRBJ2-1, with TRBD2 identical over 9 bases. The germline V gene has CDR1 DFQATT and CDR2 SNEGSKA (reference sequence). Trimming at V came to 6 bases and at J to 8 bases, leaving 5 bases not matched to a gene. The CDR3 covers 12 residues. The CDR3 spells CSAQRTSDEQFF. The CDR3 bases are TGCAGTGCCCAAAGGACTAGCGATGAGCAGTTCTTC.

For the CDR3, the DNA is TGTGCCAGCAGCACTAGACTAGTCTCCTACGAGCAGTACTTC. Its translation is CASSTRLVSYEQYF. This chain uses TRBV7-2 with TRBJ2-7; D is perhaps TRBD2 (6 bases). CDR1 is SGHTA and CDR2 is FQGNSA in the germline V gene. Trimming pared 5 bases from V and 0 bases from J, leaving 11 bases between. CDR3 length: 14 amino acids. Full variable domain (remainder filled in from reference TRBV7-2 and TRBJ2-7): GAGVSQSPSNKVTEKGKDVELRCDPISGHTALYWYRQSLGQGLEFLIYFQGNSAPDKSGLPSDRFSAERTGGSVSTLTIQRTQQEDSAVYLCASSTRLVSYEQYFGPGTRLTVT.

This clonotype has more than one count but fewer than ten. This chain connects TRBV30 to TRBJ2-3, with a possible D match to TRBD2 (5 bases). V was cut by 7 bases and J by 0 bases, with 17 bases left in between. CDR1 is GTSNPN, CDR2 SVGIG, per germline (reference sequence). The CDR3 contains 15 residues. CDR3 residues: CASSLTGYSTDTQYF. In DNA form, the CDR3 reads TGTGCCTCCTCGCTGACGGGATATAGCACAGATACGCAGTATTTT.

In its sample, this clonotype was seen a few times. V gene TRBV7-9 combines with J gene TRBJ2-1, with no clear D. This CDR3 has 13 residues. CDR1 SEHNR and CDR2 FQNEAQ come from the germline V gene (reference sequence). V lost 4 bases and J lost 8, with 12 bases in between. CDR3 coding DNA: TGTGCCAGCAGCTATTGGGGAACGGATGAGCAGTTCTTC. It specifies CASSYWGTDEQFF.

This clonotype showed up many times. This sequence joins TRBV5-1 and TRBJ2-2; the D is unclear. CDR1 and CDR2 (germline): SGHRS, YFSETQ. This CDR3 is built from 15 residues. Trimming removed 7 bases at V and 4 bases at J, with 17 bases between. The CDR3 loop is CASGLGPGSTGELFF. CDR3 DNA: TGCGCCAGCGGGCTCGGCCCGGGTAGCACCGGGGAGCTGTTTTTT. The whole variable domain, remainder taken from reference TRBV5-1 and TRBJ2-2, is KAGVTQTPRYLIKTRGQQVTLSCSPISGHRSVSWYQQTPGQGLQFLFEYFSETQRNKGNFPGRFSGRQFSNSRSEMNVSTLELGDSALYLCASGLGPGSTGELFFGEGSRLTVL.

This clonotype was recorded a few times. The CDR3 reads CSVDTQGRSTDTQYF. In DNA form, the CDR3 reads TGCAGCGTTGACACACAGGGGAGGAGCACAGATACGCAGTATTTT. The rearrangement uses TRBV29-1 and TRBJ2-3; maybe TRBD1 (7 bases). Germline values: CDR1 SQVTM, CDR2 ANQGSEA. V was trimmed by 3 bases and J by 0 bases, leaving 13 bases between them. The CDR3 sequence is 15 residues long.

This chain connects TRBV20-1 to TRBJ1-1; D might be TRBD1 (5 bases). CDR3 length: 13 residues. The ends were cut back, 5 bases at V and 5 bases at J, with 15 bases in the middle. Germline V gives CDR1 DFQATT, CDR2 SNEGSKA (reference sequence). This chain's CDR3 is CSAPGPSVTEAFF. The CDR3 bases are TGCAGTGCTCCAGGGCCAAGCGTTACTGAAGCTTTCTTT.

This chain joins TRBV20-1 and TRBJ1-2; TRBD1 aligns across 7 bases. This CDR3 comprises 14 residues. From germline, CDR1 is DFQATT and CDR2 SNEGSKA (reference sequence). Unmatched junction bases numbered 9, after V lost 3 bases and J lost 5 bases. This CDR3 is CSARDSQTGYGYTF. The CDR3 DNA reads as TGCAGTGCTAGGGACAGCCAGACAGGGTATGGCTACACCTTC.

The chain has TRBV5-1 and TRBJ2-5; 10 positions agree with TRBD1. J was trimmed by 5 bases and V by 4 bases; bases with no gene match: 11. The germline CDR1 and CDR2 sequences are SGHRS and YFSETQ. The CDR3 has 16 residues. The DNA for the CDR3 is TGCGCCAGCAGCCCAGATACCGGGACAGGGGTGGAGACCCAGTACTTC. Residues: CASSPDTGTGVETQYF.

This CDR3 is CASQGVGKEDTQYF. For the CDR3, the DNA is TGTGCCTCACAGGGGGTGGGGAAGGAAGATACGCAGTATTTT. This chain links TRBV5-4 with TRBJ2-3, with 8 bases matching TRBD1. Germline V gene lookup returns CDR1 SGHNT and CDR2 YYREEE (reference sequence). V shed 10 bases and J 5 bases; nucleotides not matched to a gene: 12. The CDR3 consists of 14 residues.

This chain joins TRBV5-1 and TRBJ2-3, with D unresolved. Germline V gene lookup returns CDR1 SGHRS and CDR2 YFSETQ. The CDR3 is 16 residues long. V lost 4 bases and J lost 0, with 15 bases in between. In nucleotides, the CDR3 is TGCGCCAGCAGCCAAACCTTAGCAGCTAGCACAGATACGCAGTATTTT. Translated, it gives CASSQTLAASTDTQYF.

The chain couples TRBV12-3 or TRBV12-4 to TRBJ1-1, with 8 bases lining up with TRBD1. The trim removed 1 base at V and 3 bases at J, leaving 7 bases unmatched. This CDR3 spans 16 amino acids. CDR3 region: CASSLGGWTGYTEAFF. The CDR3 region has the DNA TGTGCCAGCAGTTTAGGGGGCTGGACAGGGTACACTGAAGCTTTCTTT.